This record concerns one T cell receptor beta chain sequence. Antigen: not known. The data derive from a study of CXCR3-negative and CXCR3-positive naive CD8 T cells. General study points: The TRB CDR3s that CXCR3-positive naive cells carried were more hydrophobic than those of CXCR3-negative naive cells.

Via 5' RACE with UMI labels, TRB cDNA libraries were prepared. TCRdb reworked the 5' RACE reads into one entry per CDR3 protein, no DNA. This sample carries tens of thousands of distinct CDR3 sequences, with around 4.9% going to the ten biggest clones. The CDR3 is made up of 16 amino acids. Germline-derived CDR1 and CDR2 are ENHRY and SYGVKD. Input material: naive CXCR3+ CD8+ T cells from blood. Subset: CD45RO-CCR7+CD27+CD95- naive CD8+ T cells expressing CXCR3 (TNR3+). This clonotype was sampled from a human donor in good health. Some clones in this sample may be carry-over from other donors' samples. J is TRBJ2-7 and V is TRBV10-3; TCRdb's D call of TRBD1 is untestable without DNA. The CDR3: CAISELLADRAYEQYF.